Given below is one TCR beta chain in context. What it recognizes is unknown. This entry is derived from a study of T-cell memory formation after mild COVID-19. Study-wide results and limits: Memory sampled before infection contained some responding clones, suggesting cross-reactive memory joined.

Trimming cost V 3 bases and J 3 bases; bases outside gene matches: 7. Per the germline V gene, CDR1 is ENHRY and CDR2 is SYGVKD. The CDR3 contains 15 residues. With constant-segment primers, 5'RACE yielded cDNA libraries of TCR alpha and TCR beta that carried sample barcodes and UMIs. TCRdb reprocessed the 5' RACE reads via MiXCR and lists one record per CDR3 protein. This sample carries tens of thousands of distinct CDR3 sequences, under 25% of them seen once, and the ten largest clones take more than 1.5%. The sample comprised PBMCs or a T cell subset sorted from them (not recorded which). This chain uses TRBV10-3 with TRBJ1-2; TRBD1 matches 7 bases. The sequence came from an adult who had mild COVID-19 (a few samples of this study predate the infection). Cell type and time point are not known. CDR3 DNA: TGTGCCATCAGTGATAGGGACAGCCAATACTATGGCTACACCTTC. This encodes CAISDRDSQYYGYTF.